This T cell receptor (beta chain) was captured in a study of cytomegalovirus exposure and HLA in healthy donors. In the PCR, 60 Vbeta and 13 Jbeta primers were used. The method was immunoSEQ multiplex PCR; TCRdb's version includes in-frame clones alone and lacks a portion of them. The table includes some 70,000 clones, around 70% detected once. This clone was observed a single time. Its antigen remains unidentified. General study findings and limits: Researchers reported in a later analysis that common viral pathogens appeared linked to several top clusters.

The germline V gene encodes CDR1 SGHNT and CDR2 YYREEE (reference sequence). Deletions cut 2 bases from V and 9 bases from J, with 9 bases between. CDR3 size: 12 residues. Sequencing was done on a sample of PBMCs. This TCR came from a male donor in good health and CMV-seropositive. The chain couples TRBV5-4 to TRBJ2-1, with TRBD2 as a possible D gene (6 bases). CDR3 loop: CASSFGGTEQFF. CDR3 nucleotide sequence: TGTGCCAGCAGCTTTGGGGGGACTGAGCAGTTCTTC.